The 30 T cell receptor beta chains given below trace back to one sample, sequenced in a study of Graves' ophthalmopathy and Graves' hyperthyroidism. As the template, RNA transcripts were used to amplify TCR beta CDR3 regions. Investigators did first-round RT-PCR with HTBI primers, then second-round multiplex PCR. TCRdb re-called the multiplex PCR reads through MiXCR, storing one row per CDR3 protein. The table includes around 600,000 distinct CDR3 sequences, more than 40% detected once. The specimen sequenced was peripheral blood. The receptors here all came from an adult man with Graves' ophthalmopathy.

This clonotype was counted once. One end of the junction is discordant with germline, which a read error may explain. The J gene is TRBJ1-1, the V gene TRBV7-3, with D possibly TRBD1 on 5 matching bases. The germline V gene has CDR1 SGHTA and CDR2 FQGTGA. The CDR3 consists of 14 residues. The CDR3 is CASSRAPGRGEAFF. The CDR3 nucleotides read TGCGCCAGCAGCCGTGCCCCAGGGCGCGGTGAAGCTTTCTTT.

Many counts were recorded for this clonotype. The V and J genes are TRBV9 and TRBJ1-2; no firm D call. The germline CDR1 and CDR2 sequences are SGDLS and YYNGEE. V was clipped by 3 bases and J by 4 bases, with 16 bases between them. This CDR3 region has 15 residues. The chain's CDR3 is CASSGSGIRAYGYTF. The CDR3 DNA follows: TGTGCCAGCAGCGGTTCGGGTATTAGGGCCTATGGCTACACCTTC.

The rearrangement links TRBV7-2 to TRBJ1-5; a weak D match, TRBD1 (6 bases). Germline CDR1 reads SGHTA; CDR2 reads FQGNSA. This CDR3 has 16 residues. V was clipped by 8 bases and J by 5 bases, with 22 bases between them. CDR3 sequence reads: CASGQAVGQIYQPQHF. As DNA, the CDR3 is TGTGCCAGCGGCCAAGCCGTCGGACAGATTTATCAGCCCCAGCATTTT.

The chain links TRBV11-2 to TRBJ2-5, with D tentatively TRBD1 or TRBD2 (5 bases each). The V and J ends lost 7 bases and 4 bases respectively, with 16 bases between them. Germline V gene lookup returns CDR1 SGHAT and CDR2 FQNNGV. The CDR3 has 14 amino acids. CDR3 residues: CASTLGVGGETQYF. The CDR3 nucleotides read TGTGCCAGCACCTTGGGGGTCGGAGGAGAGACCCAGTACTTC.

This clonotype was seen many times. The rearrangement links TRBV7-9 to TRBJ1-4; TRBD1 agrees at 8 bases. The V and J ends lost 6 bases and 4 bases, in that order; junction bases with no gene match: 1. The CDR3 has 13 amino acids. Germline V CDR1 and CDR2: SEHNR, FQNEAQ (reference sequence). The CDR3 region is CASRGQDNEKLFF. Here the CDR3 DNA reads TGTGCCAGCAGGGGACAGGATAATGAAAAACTGTTTTTT. Full variable domain (outside the CDR3, taken from reference TRBV7-9 and TRBJ1-4): DTGVSQNPRHKITKRGQNVTFRCDPISEHNRLYWYRQTLGQGPEFLTYFQNEAQLEKSRLLSDRFSAERPKGSFSTLEIQRTEQGDSAMYLCASRGQDNEKLFFGSGTQLSVL.

This clonotype was observed at least ten times. V and J are TRBV14 and TRBJ1-2; D gene ambiguous. V shed 4 bases and J shed 9 bases, with 15 bases lying between them. The germline V gene has CDR1 SGHDN and CDR2 FVKESK. This CDR3 comprises 13 residues. CDR3 in amino acids: CASSPRPRPRYTF. In DNA, the CDR3 is TGTGCCAGCAGCCCACGGCCCCGCCCTCGCTACACCTTC.

The sample holds many counts of this clonotype. The chain has TRBV7-9 and TRBJ2-7; tentatively, D is TRBD1 (6 bases). The CDR3 extends over 13 amino acids. Germline V gives CDR1 SEHNR, CDR2 FQNEAQ (reference sequence). With 6 bases removed from V and 2 bases from J, the gap between germline ends came to 11 bases. CDR3 coding DNA: TGTGCCAGCAGTGGGGGCAGTACCTACGAGCAGTACTTC. It is translated as CASSGGSTYEQYF.

CDR3 DNA sequence: TGTGCCAGCAGTGATGAGGGGATACAGCCCCAGCATTTT. Encoded protein: CASSDEGIQPQHF. This chain links TRBV2 with TRBJ1-5, with D possibly matching TRBD1 (5 bases). The V end was cut by 3 bases, the J end by 7 bases, with 10 bases between. The CDR3 extends over 13 amino acids. Germline V CDR1 and CDR2: SNHLY, FYNNEI. Full variable domain (outside the CDR3, taken from reference TRBV2 and TRBJ1-5): EPEVTQTPSHQVTQMGQEVILRCVPISNHLYFYWYRQILGQKVEFLVSFYNNEISEKSEIFDDQFSVERPDGSNFTLKIRSTKLEDSAMYFCASSDEGIQPQHFGDGTRLSIL.

The chain couples TRBV28 to TRBJ1-5; tentative D call: TRBD1 (5 bases). V was pared by 2 bases and J by 9 bases, with 17 bases between. This CDR3 is built from 15 residues. Germline V gene lookup returns CDR1 MDHEN and CDR2 SYDVKM. The CDR3 sequence: CASSLSRGTRGPQHF. CDR3 sequence (DNA): TGTGCCAGCAGTTTAAGTCGGGGGACCCGGGGGCCCCAGCATTTT.

Concerning this clonotype itself: A much larger clone lies one base from this, so it may be a read error. The CDR3 spells CASSAVELNYGYTF. DNA of the CDR3: TGTGCCAGCAGTGCAGTGGAATTAAACTATGGCTACACCTTC. V is TRBV6-4 and J is TRBJ1-2; no clear D gene. The germline V gene encodes CDR1 MRHNA and CDR2 SNTAGT. The CDR3 spans 14 residues. Trimming removed 4 bases from V and 2 bases from J, with 11 bases in between.

This clonotype was counted ten times or more. This chain connects TRBV19 to TRBJ1-2; D call uncertain. V dropped 1 base and J dropped 4 bases, with 19 bases sitting between them. The CDR3 covers 17 residues. Germline CDR1 LNHDA, CDR2 SQIVND (reference sequence). Here the CDR3 reads CASSIGVRTPVGYGYTF. CDR3 nucleotides: TGTGCCAGTAGTATAGGGGTTAGGACTCCCGTCGGCTATGGCTACACCTTC.

This rearrangement joins TRBV14 to TRBJ1-1; tentatively, D is TRBD1 (6 bases). The V end lost 2 bases, the J end lost 1 base, and 11 bases lay between the germline ends. The CDR3 totals 15 residues. The germline gives CDR1 SGHDN, CDR2 FVKESK. CDR3 sequence reads: CASSQPRGQNTEAFF. The CDR3 nucleotides read TGTGCCAGCAGCCAACCCCGGGGACAGAACACTGAAGCTTTCTTT.

The J gene is TRBJ2-3, the V gene TRBV19; D is perhaps TRBD1 (5 bases). The germline gives CDR1 LNHDA, CDR2 SQIVND (reference sequence). This CDR3 contains 14 residues. V lost 5 bases to trimming and J lost 4 bases, with 13 bases between them. CDR3 nucleotide sequence: TGTGCCAGTAGTTCGCGACAGTACGCAGATACGCAGTATTTT. It specifies CASSSRQYADTQYF.

The chain joins TRBV2 to TRBJ1-1; D unclear. This CDR3 is 11 amino acids long. The germline V gene encodes CDR1 SNHLY and CDR2 FYNNEI. The V end was cut by 8 bases, the J end by 3 bases, with 7 bases between. The CDR3 DNA sequence: TGTGCCAGCGTACTTCACACTGAAGCTTTCTTT. Amino acids: CASVLHTEAFF.

The V call is TRBV9, the J call TRBJ2-2, with D possibly matching TRBD2 (5 bases). CDR1 is SGDLS and CDR2 is YYNGEE in the germline V gene. Trimming removed 5 bases at V and 3 bases at J, with 14 bases between. CDR3 length: 15 amino acids. The CDR3 region has the DNA TGTGCCAGCAGTTACCGGGGTGCGGACACCGGGGAGCTGTTTTTT. Its protein is CASSYRGADTGELFF.

This clonotype was seen more than once but under ten times. The V and J genes are TRBV12-3 or TRBV12-4 and TRBJ2-7, with a tentative D call TRBD2 (6 bases). CDR3 length equals 14 residues. V lost 3 bases and J lost 3, with 12 bases in between. This CDR3 is CASSLSQGLYEQYF. In nucleotides, the CDR3 is TGTGCCAGCAGTTTGAGTCAGGGACTCTACGAGCAGTACTTC.

As to this clonotype: Since a much larger clone is just one base distant, this may be a read error. The chain carries TRBV6-6 and TRBJ1-5; 9 nucleotides line up with TRBD1. The CDR3 length is 15 residues. The germline gives CDR1 MNHNY, CDR2 SVGAGI (reference sequence). The CDR3 loop is CASRYSGQGDQPQHF. Written as DNA, the CDR3 is TGTGCCAGCAGGTACTCGGGACAGGGCGATCAGCCCCAGCATTTT.

This clonotype was seen at least ten times. The chain carries TRBV9 and TRBJ1-1, with 7 bases matching TRBD1. Germline V gives CDR1 SGDLS, CDR2 YYNGEE. The CDR3 totals 13 residues. J was trimmed by 8 bases and V by 4 bases; bases with no gene match: 8. CDR3 amino acids: CASSPIRTGEAFF. CDR3 in DNA: TGTGCCAGCAGCCCGATACGGACAGGAGAAGCTTTCTTT.

Ten or more counts support this clonotype. The V and J genes are TRBV13 and TRBJ2-7; TRBD2 matches 9 bases. The ends lost 4 bases at V and 2 bases at J; junction bases unmatched: 3. CDR3 size: 14 residues. CDR1 and CDR2 from the germline V gene are PRHDT and FYEKMQ (reference sequence). CDR3 amino acids: CASSWGLAAYEQYF. DNA of the CDR3: TGTGCCAGCAGCTGGGGACTAGCCGCCTACGAGCAGTACTTC.

The chain links TRBV13 to TRBJ2-5; D might be TRBD2 (5 bases). From germline, CDR1 is PRHDT and CDR2 FYEKMQ (reference sequence). The length of the CDR3 is 14 residues. With 5 bases removed from V and 2 bases from J, the gap between germline ends came to 12 bases. CDR3 DNA sequence: TGTGCCAGCAGCCACCCCGGGAAGCAAGAGACCCAGTACTTC. This encodes CASSHPGKQETQYF.

The chain is built from TRBV29-1 and TRBJ2-5, with 7 bases matching TRBD2. CDR1 is SQVTM, CDR2 ANQGSEA, per germline. Germline trimming cut 4 bases from V and 6 bases from J; bases unmatched to any gene: 11. The CDR3 runs 14 residues. As DNA, the CDR3 is TGCAGCGTTGGACTAGCAGGTGGGGGGAAGACCCAGTACTTC. Translation gives CSVGLAGGGKTQYF.

The CDR3 DNA reads TGTGCCAGCAGCCGTCCGACAGGGGGAGGCTATGGCTACACCTTC. Translated: CASSRPTGGGYGYTF. The chain combines TRBV12-3 or TRBV12-4 with TRBJ1-2, with 9 nucleotides matching TRBD1. This CDR3 has 15 residues. The V and J ends lost 6 bases and 4 bases, in that order; junction bases with no gene match: 9.

This clonotype was picked up a small number of times. The rearrangement links TRBV7-2 to TRBJ2-1; TRBD1 agrees at 7 bases. Unmatched junction bases numbered 6, after V lost 3 bases and J lost 4 bases. Germline V gives CDR1 SGHTA, CDR2 FQGNSA. CDR3 size: 15 residues. The CDR3 nucleotides are TGTGCCAGCAGCTTCCGGGACAGCTTTTACAATGAGCAGTTCTTC. Translating it yields CASSFRDSFYNEQFF.

The chain uses TRBV14 and TRBJ2-2; D is unresolved. V lost 0 bases and J 7 bases, leaving 6 bases between the germline ends. The CDR3 totals 13 residues. CDR1 and CDR2 from the germline V gene are SGHDN and FVKESK. CDR3 DNA: TGTGCCAGCAGCCAAGATCTGGGCGGGGAGCTGTTTTTT. Translation gives CASSQDLGGELFF. Using reference TRBV14 and TRBJ2-2 for the parts outside the CDR3, the full variable domain is EAGVTQFPSHSVIEKGQTVTLRCDPISGHDNLYWYRRVMGKEIKFLLHFVKESKQDESGMPNNRFLAERTGGTYSTLKVQPAELEDSGVYFCASSQDLGGELFFGEGSRLTVL.

Regarding this clonotype: This sequence may be a read error, since a much larger clone differs from it by one base. CDR3 sequence reads: CASSSRAGHGGLFF. The CDR3 DNA follows: TGTGCCAGCAGCTCCCGGGCAGGGCACGGGGGGCTGTTTTTT. The chain recombines TRBV9 with TRBJ2-2, with D perhaps TRBD2 (6 bases). Germline-derived CDR1 and CDR2 are SGDLS and YYNGEE. This CDR3 contains 14 residues.

By share, this clonotype ranks as medium-sized. The chain employs TRBV10-3 and TRBJ2-2; D might be TRBD1 (5 bases). This CDR3 comprises 13 residues. Per germline, CDR1 ENHRY and CDR2 SYGVKD. The germline V and J ends were trimmed by 8 bases and 6 bases, with 13 bases remaining between them. The CDR3 here is CAIQELTAGELFF. Here the CDR3 DNA reads TGTGCCATCCAGGAACTGACAGCCGGGGAGCTGTTTTTT.

This clonotype has ten or more counts. The CDR3 nucleotides are TGTGCCAGTAGTTCCCTGGGGGAGCCCCAGTACTTC. It codes for CASSSLGEPQYF. The V and J genes are TRBV19 and TRBJ2-5, with D possibly called TRBD1 or TRBD2 (5 bases each). Germline V gives CDR1 LNHDA, CDR2 SQIVND (reference sequence). Trimming pared 5 bases from V and 9 bases from J, leaving 13 bases between. The CDR3 sequence is 12 residues long.

In this sample, this clonotype turned up many times. This chain connects TRBV29-1 to TRBJ1-1; TRBD1 matches 7 bases. Germline V CDR1 and CDR2: SQVTM, ANQGSEA. V dropped 1 base and J dropped 0; count of bases not matched to a gene: 2. The CDR3 is made up of 14 amino acids. The CDR3 DNA sequence: TGCAGCGTTGAAGGAGGGGGCCTGAACACTGAAGCTTTCTTT. It encodes CSVEGGGLNTEAFF.

This clonotype was detected only a few times. This rearrangement joins TRBV7-2 to TRBJ2-7; D is perhaps TRBD2 (5 bases). V was clipped by 6 bases and J by 3 bases, with 18 bases between them. The CDR3 consists of 15 residues. The germline gives CDR1 SGHTA, CDR2 FQGNSA. Here the CDR3 reads CASSYSRTGVYEQYF. The CDR3, as DNA: TGTGCCAGCAGTTACTCCCGGACTGGAGTCTACGAGCAGTACTTC.

This chain connects TRBV29-1 to TRBJ2-3; D perhaps matches TRBD2 (6 bases). Germline V gives CDR1 SQVTM, CDR2 ANQGSEA. CDR3 length: 13 residues. The V end lost 3 bases, the J end lost 5 bases, and 12 bases lay between the germline ends. This CDR3 is CSVDWVGGDTQYF. For the CDR3, the DNA is TGCAGCGTTGATTGGGTGGGAGGAGATACGCAGTATTTT.